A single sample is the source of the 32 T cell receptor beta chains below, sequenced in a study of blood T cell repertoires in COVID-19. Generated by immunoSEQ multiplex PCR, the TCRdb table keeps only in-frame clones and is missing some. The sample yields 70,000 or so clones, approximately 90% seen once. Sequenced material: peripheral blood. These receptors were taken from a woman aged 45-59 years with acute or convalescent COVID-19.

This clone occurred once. The CDR3: CASSVEQIDYEQYF. CDR3 coding DNA: TGTGCCAGCAGCGTAGAACAGATAGACTACGAGCAGTACTTC. This chain joins TRBV9 and TRBJ2-7; D is uncertain. The CDR3 extends over 14 amino acids. V was trimmed by 0 bases and J by 3 bases, leaving 10 bases between them. The germline V gene encodes CDR1 SGDLS and CDR2 YYNGEE.

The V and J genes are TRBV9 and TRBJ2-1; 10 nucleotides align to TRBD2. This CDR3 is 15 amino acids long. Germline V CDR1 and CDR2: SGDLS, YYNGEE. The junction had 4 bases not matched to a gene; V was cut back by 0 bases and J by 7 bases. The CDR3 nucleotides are TGTGCCAGCAGCGTAGCACTAGCGGGGAAGAATGAGCAGTTCTTC. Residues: CASSVALAGKNEQFF. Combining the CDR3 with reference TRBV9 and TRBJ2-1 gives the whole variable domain DSGVTQTPKHLITATGQRVTLRCSPRSGDLSVYWYQQSLDQGLQFLIQYYNGEERAKGNILERFSAQQFPDLHSELNLSSLELGDSALYFCASSVALAGKNEQFFGPGTRLTVL.

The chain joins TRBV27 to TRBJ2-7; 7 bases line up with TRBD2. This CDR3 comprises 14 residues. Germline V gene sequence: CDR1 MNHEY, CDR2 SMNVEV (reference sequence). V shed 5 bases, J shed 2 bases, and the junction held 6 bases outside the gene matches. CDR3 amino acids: CASSPMGGAYEQYF. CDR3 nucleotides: TGTGCCAGCAGTCCCATGGGGGGGGCCTACGAGCAGTACTTC.

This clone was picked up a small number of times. CDR3 DNA: TGTGCCAGCAGCTTAAGGACAGGGGGCCCTATTAGCAATCAGCCCCAGCATTTT. Residues: CASSLRTGGPISNQPQHF. This chain joins TRBV7-8 and TRBJ1-5; 11 bases line up with TRBD1. CDR1 is SGHVS, CDR2 FQNEAQ, per germline. V gave up 2 bases and J gave up 0 bases; unmatched junction bases: 6. The CDR3 has 18 residues.

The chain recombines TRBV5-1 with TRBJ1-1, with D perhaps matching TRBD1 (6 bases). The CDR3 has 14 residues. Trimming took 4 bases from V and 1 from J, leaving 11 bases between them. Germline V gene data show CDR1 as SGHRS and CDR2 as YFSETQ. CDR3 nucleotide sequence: TGCGCCAGCAGCCCCCTGGACAGGAACACTGAAGCTTTCTTT. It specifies CASSPLDRNTEAFF.

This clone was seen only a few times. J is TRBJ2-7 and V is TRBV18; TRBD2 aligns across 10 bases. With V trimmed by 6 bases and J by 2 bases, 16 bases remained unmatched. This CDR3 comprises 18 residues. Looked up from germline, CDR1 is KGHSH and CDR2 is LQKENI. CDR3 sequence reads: CASSPGTPLAGDAYEQYF. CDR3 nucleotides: TGTGCCAGCTCGCCCGGGACACCTCTAGCGGGAGACGCCTACGAGCAGTACTTC.

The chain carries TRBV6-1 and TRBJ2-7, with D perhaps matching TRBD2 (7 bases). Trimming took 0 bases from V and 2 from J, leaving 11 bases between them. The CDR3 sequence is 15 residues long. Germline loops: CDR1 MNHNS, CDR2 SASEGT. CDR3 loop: CASSEARGTPYEQYF. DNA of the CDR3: TGTGCCAGCAGTGAAGCGCGGGGGACACCCTACGAGCAGTACTTC.

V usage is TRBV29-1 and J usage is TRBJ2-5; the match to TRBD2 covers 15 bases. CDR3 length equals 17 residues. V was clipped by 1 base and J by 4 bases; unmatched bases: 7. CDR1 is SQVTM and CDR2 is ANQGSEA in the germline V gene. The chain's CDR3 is CSVEAGLAGGPGETQYF. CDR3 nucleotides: TGCAGCGTTGAAGCCGGACTAGCGGGAGGGCCGGGAGAGACCCAGTACTTC.

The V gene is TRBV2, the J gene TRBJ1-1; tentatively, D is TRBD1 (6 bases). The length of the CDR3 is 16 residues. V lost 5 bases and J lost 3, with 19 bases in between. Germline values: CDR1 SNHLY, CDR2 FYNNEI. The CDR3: CASSPPGGAGDTEAFF. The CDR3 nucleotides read TGTGCCAGCAGTCCACCGGGGGGGGCTGGGGACACTGAAGCTTTCTTT.

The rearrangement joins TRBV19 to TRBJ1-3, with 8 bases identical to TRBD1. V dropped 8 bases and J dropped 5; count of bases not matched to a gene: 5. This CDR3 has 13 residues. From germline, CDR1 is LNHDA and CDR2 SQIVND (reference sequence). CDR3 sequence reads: CASRGQERNTIYF. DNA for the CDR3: TGTGCCAGTCGGGGACAGGAGAGAAACACCATATATTTT.

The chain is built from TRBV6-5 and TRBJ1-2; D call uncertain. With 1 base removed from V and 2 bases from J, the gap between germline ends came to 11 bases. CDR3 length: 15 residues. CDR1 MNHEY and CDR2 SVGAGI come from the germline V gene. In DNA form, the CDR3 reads TGTGCCAGCAGTTACTTGGCAGGATTAAACTATGGCTACACCTTC. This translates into CASSYLAGLNYGYTF.

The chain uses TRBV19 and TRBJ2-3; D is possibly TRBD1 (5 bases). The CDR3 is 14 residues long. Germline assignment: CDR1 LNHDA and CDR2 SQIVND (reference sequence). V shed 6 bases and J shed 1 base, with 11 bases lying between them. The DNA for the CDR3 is TGTGCCAGTAGCCGCCTCAGGGGCACAGATACGCAGTATTTT. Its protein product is CASSRLRGTDTQYF.

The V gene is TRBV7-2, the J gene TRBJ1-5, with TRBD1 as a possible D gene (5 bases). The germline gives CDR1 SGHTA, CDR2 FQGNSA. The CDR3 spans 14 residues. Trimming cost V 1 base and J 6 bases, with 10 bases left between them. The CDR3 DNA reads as TGTGCCAGCAGCTTAGTGGCGGGGGGTCAGCCCCAGCATTTT. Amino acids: CASSLVAGGQPQHF. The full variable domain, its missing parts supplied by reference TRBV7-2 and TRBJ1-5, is GAGVSQSPSNKVTEKGKDVELRCDPISGHTALYWYRQSLGQGLEFLIYFQGNSAPDKSGLPSDRFSAERTGGSVSTLTIQRTQQEDSAVYLCASSLVAGGQPQHFGDGTRLSIL.

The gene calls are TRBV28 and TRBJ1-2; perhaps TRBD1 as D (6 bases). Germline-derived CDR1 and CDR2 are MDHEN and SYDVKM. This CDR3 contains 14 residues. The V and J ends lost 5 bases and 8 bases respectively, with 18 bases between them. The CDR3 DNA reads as TGTGCCAGCAGTCCAACCCCCAGGGGTCGGGGCTACACCTTC. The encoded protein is CASSPTPRGRGYTF.

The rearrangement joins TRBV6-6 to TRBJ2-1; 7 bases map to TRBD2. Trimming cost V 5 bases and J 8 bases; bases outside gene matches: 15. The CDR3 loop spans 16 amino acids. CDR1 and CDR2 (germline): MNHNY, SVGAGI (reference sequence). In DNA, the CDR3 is TGTGCCAGCAGTCAGCGGGATTCCAATCCTATGGATGAGCAGTTCTTC. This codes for CASSQRDSNPMDEQFF.

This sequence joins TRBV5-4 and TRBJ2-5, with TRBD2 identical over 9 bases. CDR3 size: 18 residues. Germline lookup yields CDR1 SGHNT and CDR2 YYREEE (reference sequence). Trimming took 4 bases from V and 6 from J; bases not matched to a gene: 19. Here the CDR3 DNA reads TGTGCCAGCAGCCCGGAAGGTCGGGCCAGCGGGAGGTCCAAGACCCAGTACTTC. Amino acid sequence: CASSPEGRASGRSKTQYF.

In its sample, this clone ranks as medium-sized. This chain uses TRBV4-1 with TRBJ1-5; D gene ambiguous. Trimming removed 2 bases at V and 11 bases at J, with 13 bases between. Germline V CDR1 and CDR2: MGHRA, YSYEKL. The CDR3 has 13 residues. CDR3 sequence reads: CASSQPNGEAQHF. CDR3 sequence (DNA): TGCGCCAGCAGCCAACCTAACGGGGAGGCCCAGCATTTT.

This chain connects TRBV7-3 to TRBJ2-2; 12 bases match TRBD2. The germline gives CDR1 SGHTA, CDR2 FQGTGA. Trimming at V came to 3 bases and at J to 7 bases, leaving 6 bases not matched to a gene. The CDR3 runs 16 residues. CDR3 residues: CASSFGLAGGDGELFF. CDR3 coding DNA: TGTGCCAGCAGCTTTGGTCTAGCGGGAGGGGACGGGGAGCTGTTTTTT.

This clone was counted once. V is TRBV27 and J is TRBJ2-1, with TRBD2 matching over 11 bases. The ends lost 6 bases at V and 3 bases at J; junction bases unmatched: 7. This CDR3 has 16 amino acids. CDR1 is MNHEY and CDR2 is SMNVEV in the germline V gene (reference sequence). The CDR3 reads CASRDLAGGIYNEQFF. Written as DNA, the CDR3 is TGTGCCAGCAGGGATTTAGCGGGGGGGATCTACAATGAGCAGTTCTTC.

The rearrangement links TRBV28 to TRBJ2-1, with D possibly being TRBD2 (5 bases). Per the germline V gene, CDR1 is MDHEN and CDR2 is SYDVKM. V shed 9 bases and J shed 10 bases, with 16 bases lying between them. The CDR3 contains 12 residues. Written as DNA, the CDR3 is TGTGCCAGTAGACTACGCGGACTCGAGCAGTTCTTC. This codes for CASRLRGLEQFF.

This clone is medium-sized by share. The CDR3 sequence: CASSSGTGVLHGYTF. The CDR3, as DNA: TGCGCCAGCAGCTCGGGGACAGGGGTACTTCATGGCTACACCTTC. V is TRBV5-1 and J is TRBJ1-2, with 10 nucleotides matching TRBD1. The CDR3 has 15 amino acids. From germline, CDR1 is SGHRS and CDR2 YFSETQ. The ends lost 3 bases at V and 6 bases at J; junction bases unmatched: 8.

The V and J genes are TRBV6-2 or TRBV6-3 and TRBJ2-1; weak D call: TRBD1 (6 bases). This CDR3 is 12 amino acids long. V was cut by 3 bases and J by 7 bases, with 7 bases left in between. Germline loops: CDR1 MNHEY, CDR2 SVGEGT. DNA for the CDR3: TGTGCCAGCAGTTATAGGGGGAATGAGCAGTTCTTC. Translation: CASSYRGNEQFF.

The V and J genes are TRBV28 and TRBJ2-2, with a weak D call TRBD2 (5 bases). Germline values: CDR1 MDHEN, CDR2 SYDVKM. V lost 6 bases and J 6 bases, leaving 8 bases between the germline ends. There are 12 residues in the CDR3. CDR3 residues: CASRRVPGELFF. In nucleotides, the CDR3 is TGTGCCAGCAGGAGGGTACCCGGGGAGCTGTTTTTT. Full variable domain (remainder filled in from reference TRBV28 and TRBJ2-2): DVKVTQSSRYLVKRTGEKVFLECVQDMDHENMFWYRQDPGLGLRLIYFSYDVKMKEKGDIPEGYSVSREKKERFSLILESASTNQTSMYLCASRRVPGELFFGEGSRLTVL.

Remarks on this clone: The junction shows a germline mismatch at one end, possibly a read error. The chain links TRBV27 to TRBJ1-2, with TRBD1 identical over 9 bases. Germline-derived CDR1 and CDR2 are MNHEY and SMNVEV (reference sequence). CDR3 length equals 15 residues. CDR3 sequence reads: CASRPQGAAFYDYTF. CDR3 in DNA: TGTGCCAGCAGACCACAGGGGGCGGCCTTCTATGACTACACCTTC.

CDR3 DNA sequence: TGTGCCAGCAGCTTAGCGGGGACTAACTACGAGCAGTACTTC. It encodes CASSLAGTNYEQYF. The V gene is TRBV7-2, the J gene TRBJ2-7; 7 bases match TRBD2. This CDR3 is built from 14 residues. Trimming took 0 bases from V and 3 from J; bases not matched to a gene: 2. Germline assignment: CDR1 SGHTA and CDR2 FQGNSA.

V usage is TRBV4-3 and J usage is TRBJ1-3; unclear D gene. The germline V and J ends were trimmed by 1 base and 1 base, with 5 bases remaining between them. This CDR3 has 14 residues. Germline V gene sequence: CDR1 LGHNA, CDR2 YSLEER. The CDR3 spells CASSQVESGNTIYF. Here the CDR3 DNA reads TGCGCCAGCAGCCAAGTAGAGTCTGGAAACACCATATATTTT.

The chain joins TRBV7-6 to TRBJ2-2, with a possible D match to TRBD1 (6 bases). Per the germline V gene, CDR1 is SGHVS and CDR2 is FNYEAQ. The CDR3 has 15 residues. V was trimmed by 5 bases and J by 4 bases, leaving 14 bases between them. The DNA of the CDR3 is TGTGCCAGCAGCGGCCGACAGGAAAGCACCGGGGAGCTGTTTTTT. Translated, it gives CASSGRQESTGELFF.

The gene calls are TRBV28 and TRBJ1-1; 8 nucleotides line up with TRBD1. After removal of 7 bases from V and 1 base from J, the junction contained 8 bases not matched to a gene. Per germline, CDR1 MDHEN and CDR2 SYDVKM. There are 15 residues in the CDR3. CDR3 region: CASTGAGTGNTEAFF. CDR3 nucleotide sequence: TGTGCCAGCACCGGGGCTGGGACAGGGAACACTGAAGCTTTCTTT.

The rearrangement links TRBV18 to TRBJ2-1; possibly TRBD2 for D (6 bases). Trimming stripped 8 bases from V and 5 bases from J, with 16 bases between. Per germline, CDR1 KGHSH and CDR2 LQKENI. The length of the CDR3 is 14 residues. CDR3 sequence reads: CASVKEGLNNEQFF. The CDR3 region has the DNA TGTGCCAGCGTCAAGGAGGGGCTGAACAATGAGCAGTTCTTC.

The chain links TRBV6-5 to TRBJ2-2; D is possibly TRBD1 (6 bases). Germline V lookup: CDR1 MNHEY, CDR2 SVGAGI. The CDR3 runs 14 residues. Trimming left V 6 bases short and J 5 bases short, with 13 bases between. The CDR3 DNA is TGTGCCAGCAGCCCACACACAGGGACCGGGGAGCTGTTTTTT. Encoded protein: CASSPHTGTGELFF.

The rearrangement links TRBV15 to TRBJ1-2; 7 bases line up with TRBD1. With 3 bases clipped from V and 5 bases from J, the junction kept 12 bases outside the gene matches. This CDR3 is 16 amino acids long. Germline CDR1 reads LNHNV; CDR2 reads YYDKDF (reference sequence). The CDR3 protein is CATSRESGQAGYGYTF. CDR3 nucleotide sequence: TGTGCCACCAGCAGGGAGAGTGGACAGGCTGGATATGGCTACACCTTC.

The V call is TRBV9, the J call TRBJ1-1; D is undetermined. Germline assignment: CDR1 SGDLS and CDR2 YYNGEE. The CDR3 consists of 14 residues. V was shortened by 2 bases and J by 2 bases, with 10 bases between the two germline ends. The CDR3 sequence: CASSVSRINTEAFF. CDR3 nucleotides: TGTGCCAGCAGCGTTTCTAGGATCAACACTGAAGCTTTCTTT.